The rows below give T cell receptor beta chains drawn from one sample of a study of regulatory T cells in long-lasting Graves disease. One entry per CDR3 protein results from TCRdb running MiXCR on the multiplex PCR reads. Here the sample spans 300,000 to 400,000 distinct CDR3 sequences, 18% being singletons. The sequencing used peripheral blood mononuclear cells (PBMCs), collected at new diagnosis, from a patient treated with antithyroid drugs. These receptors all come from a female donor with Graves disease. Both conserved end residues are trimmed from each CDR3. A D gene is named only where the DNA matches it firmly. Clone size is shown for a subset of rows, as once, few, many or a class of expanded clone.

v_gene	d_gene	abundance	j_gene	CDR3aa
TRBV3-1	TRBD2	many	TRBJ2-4	ASSQDGLALAKNIQY
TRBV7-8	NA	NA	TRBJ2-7	ASSLAASIHFSSYEQY
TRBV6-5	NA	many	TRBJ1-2	ASSSRPGRINGYT
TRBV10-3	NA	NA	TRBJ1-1	AISESQRTEAF
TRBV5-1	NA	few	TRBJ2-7	ASRTPQGYEQY
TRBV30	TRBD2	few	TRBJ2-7	AWGPAGNYEQY
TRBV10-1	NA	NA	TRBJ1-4	ASRPTGFTTNEKLF
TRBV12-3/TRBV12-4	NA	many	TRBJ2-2	ASSLGARRTGELF
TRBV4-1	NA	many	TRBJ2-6	ASSQDLGSGANVLT
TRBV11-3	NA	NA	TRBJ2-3	ASNSDRGTDTQY
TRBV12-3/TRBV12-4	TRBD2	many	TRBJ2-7	ASTIGTSGGPTYEQY
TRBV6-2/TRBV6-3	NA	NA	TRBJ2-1	ASSYSEPSNYNEQF
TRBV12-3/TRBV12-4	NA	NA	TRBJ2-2	ASSPTHSTGELLF
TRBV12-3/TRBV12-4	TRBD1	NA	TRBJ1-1	ASSSPGTADTEAF
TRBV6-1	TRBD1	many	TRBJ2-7	ASSTRTGSSYEQY
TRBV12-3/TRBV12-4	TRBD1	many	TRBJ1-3	ASSLRGQGAGNTIY
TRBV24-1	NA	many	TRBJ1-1	ATSEGRNTEAF
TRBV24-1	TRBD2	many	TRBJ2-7	ATQAGELDEQY
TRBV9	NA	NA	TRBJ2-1	ASGPILMATEQF
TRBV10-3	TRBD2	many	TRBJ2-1	AISEERLAVNEQF
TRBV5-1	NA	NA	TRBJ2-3	ASSLDPRAQY
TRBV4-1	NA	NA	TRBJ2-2	ASSRLVTNTGELF